The 30 T cell receptor beta chains below all came from one sample that was sequenced in a study of T-cell memory formation after mild COVID-19 (dated by TCRdb to 2020 to 2022). The library was generated by 5' RACE. The listed sequencing device is Illumina NovaSeq 6000. The public reads were reanalyzed by TCRdb: fastp trimming at Q25, MiXCR alignment, in-frame beta chains only. Each CDR3 protein appears once, grouped with its most common genes and DNA. A total of 450,000 or so distinct CDR3 sequences appear in this sample, about 23% of them only once. The ten largest account for around an eighth of the sample. The specimen was PBMCs or a T cell subset sorted from them (not recorded which). These receptors came from an adult woman who had mild COVID-19 (a few samples of this study predate the infection). The sample titles of this study are shuffled in the database, so cell type and time point are left out; the donor was told from shared clones.

The J gene is TRBJ2-2, the V gene TRBV19; D is unresolved. The V end lost 7 bases, the J end lost 2 bases, and 8 bases lay between the germline ends. The CDR3 is made up of 13 amino acids. CDR1 is LNHDA and CDR2 is SQIVND in the germline V gene (reference sequence). In DNA, the CDR3 is TGTGCCAGTATGAACAGTAACACCGGGGAGCTGTTTTTT. It specifies CASMNSNTGELFF.

Comments on this clonotype: The junction departs from the called germline gene at one end, perhaps through a read error. The V gene is TRBV4-3, the J gene TRBJ2-1; 10 nucleotides line up with TRBD2. Germline loops: CDR1 LGHNA, CDR2 YSLEER. The CDR3 spans 15 residues. The CDR3 is CASTQGLAGVGEQFF. The CDR3 DNA is TGCGCCAGCACCCAAGGGCTAGCGGGAGTTGGTGAGCAGTTCTTC.

This sequence joins TRBV19 and TRBJ2-7; D is tentatively TRBD1 or TRBD2 (5 bases each). Deletions cut 8 bases from V and 2 bases from J, with 16 bases between. The CDR3 has 14 residues. Germline V gene data show CDR1 as LNHDA and CDR2 as SQIVND (reference sequence). The CDR3 DNA is TGTGCCAGTTCCCGGGACCTTAATCCCTACGAGCAGTACTTC. Amino acids: CASSRDLNPYEQYF. The full variable domain, in which reference TRBV19 and TRBJ2-7 provide the parts outside the CDR3, is DGGITQSPKYLFRKEGQNVTLSCEQNLNHDAMYWYRQDPGQGLRLIYYSQIVNDFQKGDIAEGYSVSREKKESFPLTVTSAQKNPTAFYLCASSRDLNPYEQYFGPGTRLTVT.

This clonotype was counted only a few times. The chain employs TRBV7-2 and TRBJ2-2; TRBD2 might be the D (5 bases). Germline-derived CDR1 and CDR2 are SGHTA and FQGNSA. Trimming stripped 2 bases from V and 0 bases from J, with 10 bases between. This CDR3 is 16 amino acids long. The CDR3 sequence: CASSLRGTSNTGELFF. CDR3 sequence (DNA): TGTGCCAGCAGCTTACGGGGAACCTCGAACACCGGGGAGCTGTTTTTT.

This clonotype has a handful of counts. The J gene is TRBJ2-7, the V gene TRBV5-1, with a tentative D call TRBD2 (6 bases). Trimming pared 4 bases from V and 2 bases from J, leaving 13 bases between. Germline V gene sequence: CDR1 SGHRS, CDR2 YFSETQ. This CDR3 comprises 14 residues. CDR3 loop: CASSHQTSAYEQYF. CDR3 sequence (DNA): TGCGCCAGCAGCCACCAGACTAGTGCCTACGAGCAGTACTTC.

The genes are TRBV30 and TRBJ1-5, with 8 bases fitting TRBD1. This CDR3 region has 12 residues. CDR1 and CDR2 from the germline V gene are GTSNPN and SVGIG (reference sequence). V gave up 6 bases and J gave up 4 bases; unmatched junction bases: 2. CDR3 residues: CACQGANQPQHF. CDR3 nucleotides: TGTGCCTGCCAGGGGGCAAATCAGCCCCAGCATTTT.

J is TRBJ1-5 and V is TRBV27, with D perhaps matching TRBD1 (6 bases). Germline assignment: CDR1 MNHEY and CDR2 SMNVEV (reference sequence). Deletions cut 3 bases from V and 6 bases from J, with 12 bases between. The CDR3 has 14 residues. The CDR3 DNA reads TGTGCCAGCAGTTTTATGGGCAGGGGTCAGCCCCAGCATTTT. Encoded protein: CASSFMGRGQPQHF.

This rearrangement joins TRBV5-1 to TRBJ2-1; 9 nucleotides match TRBD1. The trim removed 3 bases at V and 2 bases at J, leaving 6 bases unmatched. CDR3 length: 16 amino acids. Looked up from germline, CDR1 is SGHRS and CDR2 is YFSETQ. The CDR3 sequence: CASSSGTGRTYNEQFF. The CDR3 DNA reads TGCGCCAGCAGCTCCGGGACAGGGAGGACCTACAATGAGCAGTTCTTC.

This clonotype was seen a handful of times. The CDR3 DNA sequence: TGCAGCGGAGACCATCTGGATACGCAGTATTTT. It specifies CSGDHLDTQYF. The chain joins TRBV29-1 to TRBJ2-3; D remains ambiguous. Deletions cut 7 bases from V and 6 bases from J, with 11 bases between. CDR1 and CDR2 from the germline V gene are SQVTM and ANQGSEA. CDR3 size: 11 residues.

This chain connects TRBV29-1 to TRBJ2-3; 8 bases are a match to TRBD2. The germline gives CDR1 SQVTM, CDR2 ANQGSEA. This CDR3 comprises 15 residues. After removal of 3 bases from V and 3 bases from J, the junction contained 8 bases not matched to a gene. The CDR3 nucleotides read TGCAGCGTTGACTCCTACCGGGGGGGTACAGATACGCAGTATTTT. This translates into CSVDSYRGGTDTQYF.

This clonotype was observed a few times. This chain connects TRBV5-1 to TRBJ1-2; 8 bases map to TRBD1. J lost 4 bases, V lost 4 bases, and 9 bases had no gene match. The CDR3 has 15 amino acids. In germline, CDR1 is SGHRS, CDR2 YFSETQ. The CDR3 loop reads CASSMTGVPFYGYTF. DNA for the CDR3: TGCGCCAGCAGCATGACAGGGGTCCCCTTCTATGGCTACACCTTC.

J is TRBJ2-3 and V is TRBV7-9; 8 nucleotides agree with TRBD2. Germline CDR1 is SEHNR and CDR2 is FQNEAQ (reference sequence). CDR3 length equals 21 residues. The junction had 27 bases not matched to a gene; V was cut back by 5 bases and J by 5 bases. The CDR3 is CASSPLHGGTAGAGPVDTQYF. DNA of the CDR3: TGTGCCAGCAGCCCCCTACACGGGGGTACAGCGGGAGCGGGTCCGGTAGATACGCAGTATTTT.

This clonotype has a handful of counts. The chain carries TRBV5-1 and TRBJ1-5; D might be TRBD1 (5 bases). The CDR3 is made up of 13 amino acids. CDR1 SGHRS and CDR2 YFSETQ come from the germline V gene. The V gene lost 4 bases and the J gene lost 7 bases, with 12 bases spanning the gap. CDR3: CASSTAGEQPQHF. The CDR3 DNA reads TGCGCCAGCAGCACCGCGGGGGAACAGCCCCAGCATTTT.

The rearrangement uses TRBV7-6 and TRBJ1-1; 7 bases map to TRBD1. This CDR3 has 14 amino acids. J was trimmed by 5 bases and V by 2 bases; bases with no gene match: 5. The germline V gene encodes CDR1 SGHVS and CDR2 FNYEAQ. CDR3 loop: CASSLNRGGTEAFF. The CDR3 DNA follows: TGTGCCAGCAGCTTAAACAGGGGAGGGACTGAAGCTTTCTTT. The full variable domain, in which reference TRBV7-6 and TRBJ1-1 provide the parts outside the CDR3, is GAGVSQSPRYKVTKRGQDVALRCDPISGHVSLYWYRQALGQGPEFLTYFNYEAQQDKSGLPNDRFSAERPEGSISTLTIQRTEQRDSAMYRCASSLNRGGTEAFFGQGTRLTVV.

V and J are TRBV27 and TRBJ2-7; D might be TRBD2 (6 bases). There are 13 residues in the CDR3. Germline CDR1 and CDR2: MNHEY and SMNVEV (reference sequence). V lost 2 bases and J lost 6, with 11 bases in between. The DNA of the CDR3 is TGTGCCAGCAGTTTAGGGTTGGGGGGCGAGCAGTACTTC. As protein: CASSLGLGGEQYF.

This clonotype was recorded a few times. The V and J genes are TRBV28 and TRBJ2-4; TRBD1 matches at 7 bases. Germline V gene lookup returns CDR1 MDHEN and CDR2 SYDVKM. CDR3 length equals 17 residues. J was trimmed by 6 bases and V by 2 bases; bases with no gene match: 13. The CDR3, as DNA: TGTGCCAGCAGTTTACTTTGGGACAGACTCGCCTCAAACATTCAGTACTTC. Translation: CASSLLWDRLASNIQYF.

This clonotype appeared a few times. V usage is TRBV29-1 and J usage is TRBJ1-1; D ambiguous. This CDR3 has 13 amino acids. V gave up 7 bases and J gave up 0 bases, with 12 bases separating them. Germline lookup yields CDR1 SQVTM and CDR2 ANQGSEA. The CDR3 sequence: CSGRESMNTEAFF. In DNA, the CDR3 is TGCAGCGGTAGAGAGAGTATGAACACTGAAGCTTTCTTT.

In nucleotides, the CDR3 is TGTGCCAGCAGCCAAGAGACAGCAAATTATGCAACTAATGAAAAACTGTTTTTT. Protein product: CASSQETANYATNEKLFF. V gene TRBV4-2 combines with J gene TRBJ1-4, with D possibly matching TRBD1 (5 bases). Germline values: CDR1 LGHNA, CDR2 YNFKEQ. Deletions cut 0 bases from V and 0 bases from J, with 14 bases between. The CDR3 has 18 amino acids.

This clonotype was counted between two and nine times. This chain uses TRBV2 with TRBJ2-2; TRBD2 might be the D (6 bases). Trimming cost V 3 bases and J 3 bases, with 8 bases left between them. Germline CDR1 is SNHLY and CDR2 is FYNNEI. This CDR3 contains 14 residues. The CDR3 DNA is TGTGCCAGCAGTGAGGGGGGAGACACCGGGGAGCTGTTTTTT. Protein: CASSEGGDTGELFF.

CDR3 protein: CSARPSGRVGEQYF. The CDR3 DNA sequence: TGCAGTGCTAGACCAAGCGGGAGAGTCGGCGAGCAGTACTTC. The chain carries TRBV20-1 and TRBJ2-7, with 8 nucleotides matching TRBD2. CDR3 length: 14 amino acids. The J segment lost 6 bases and the V segment lost 2 bases, leaving 9 bases of the junction unmatched. Germline loops: CDR1 DFQATT, CDR2 SNEGSKA (reference sequence).

By share of the sample, this clonotype is medium-sized. The chain uses TRBV5-4 and TRBJ2-3; D is ambiguous. Trimming took 4 bases from V and 3 from J, leaving 6 bases between them. Germline CDR1 and CDR2: SGHNT and YYREEE (reference sequence). This CDR3 is built from 12 residues. CDR3 DNA sequence: TGTGCCAGCAGCATGGGAACAGATACGCAGTATTTT. Its translation is CASSMGTDTQYF.

This chain uses TRBV5-1 with TRBJ2-7; D perhaps matches TRBD1 (6 bases). The V end was cut by 0 bases, the J end by 3 bases, with 16 bases between. CDR3 length: 16 residues. The germline V gene has CDR1 SGHRS and CDR2 YFSETQ. The CDR3 nucleotides are TGCGCCAGCAGCTTGGTGGGAACAGGGAACATCTACGAGCAGTACTTC. Translation: CASSLVGTGNIYEQYF.

The rearrangement joins TRBV25-1 to TRBJ1-2; TRBD1 matches at 8 bases. Looked up from germline, CDR1 is MGHDK and CDR2 is SYGVNS. V trimming: 3 bases; J trimming: 8 bases; junction bases outside the gene matches: 11. This CDR3 is 15 amino acids long. The CDR3 coding sequence is TGTGCCAGCAGTGACGACTCTCAGGGGGCGCGGGGCTACACCTTC. This encodes CASSDDSQGARGYTF.

The chain links TRBV11-1 to TRBJ2-5; D gene ambiguous. Germline CDR1 and CDR2: SGHAT and FQDESV (reference sequence). V lost 4 bases, J lost 3 bases, and 6 bases lay in between. The CDR3 sequence is 12 residues long. The CDR3 protein is CASSSAEETQYF. As DNA, the CDR3 is TGTGCCAGCAGCTCCGCTGAAGAGACCCAGTACTTC.

This clonotype was seen a single time. The J gene is TRBJ2-1, the V gene TRBV6-2 or TRBV6-3; 12 nucleotides line up with TRBD2. CDR1 and CDR2 (germline): MNHEY, SVGEGT. J was trimmed by 5 bases and V by 3 bases; bases with no gene match: 5. This CDR3 is built from 16 residues. CDR3 in DNA: TGTGCCAGCAGTTATTTAGGACTAGCGGGAAACAATGAGCAGTTCTTC. Its translation is CASSYLGLAGNNEQFF.

This chain connects TRBV20-1 to TRBJ2-5; 7 positions match TRBD1. V shed 3 bases and J 2 bases; nucleotides not matched to a gene: 3. The CDR3 totals 13 residues. Germline assignment: CDR1 DFQATT and CDR2 SNEGSKA (reference sequence). The CDR3: CSARLDRQETQYF. CDR3 nucleotides: TGCAGTGCTAGGTTGGACAGGCAAGAGACCCAGTACTTC.

This clonotype was counted at least ten times. The V and J genes are TRBV9 and TRBJ2-1; no clear D. V was pared by 0 bases and J by 9 bases, with 13 bases between. CDR1 is SGDLS and CDR2 is YYNGEE in the germline V gene. This CDR3 is 14 amino acids long. The CDR3 DNA reads TGTGCCAGCAGCGTAGGGCCAGCAGCCTTTGAGCAGTTCTTC. Translating it yields CASSVGPAAFEQFF.

The chain employs TRBV27 and TRBJ2-2, with TRBD1 as a possible D gene (5 bases). V was pared by 7 bases and J by 2 bases, with 17 bases between. CDR1 and CDR2 (germline): MNHEY, SMNVEV (reference sequence). The CDR3 sequence is 16 residues long. DNA of the CDR3: TGTGCCAGCACCACGATGCGACAGCGAAACACCGGGGAGCTGTTTTTT. This codes for CASTTMRQRNTGELFF.

This clonotype was counted only a few times. The V and J genes are TRBV7-2 and TRBJ2-5; 7 nucleotides agree with TRBD2. The germline V gene encodes CDR1 SGHTA and CDR2 FQGNSA. Unmatched junction bases numbered 10, after V lost 2 bases and J lost 4 bases. CDR3 length: 16 residues. The CDR3 protein is CASSLSVGRGGETQYF. CDR3 nucleotides: TGTGCCAGCAGCTTAAGTGTCGGGCGCGGGGGAGAGACCCAGTACTTC.

The rearrangement joins TRBV29-1 to TRBJ2-7; D unresolved. V shed 2 bases and J shed 3 bases, with 5 bases lying between them. This CDR3 is 11 amino acids long. Germline loops: CDR1 SQVTM, CDR2 ANQGSEA. DNA of the CDR3: TGCAGCGTTGAATGGGGCTACGAGCAGTACTTC. This sequence encodes CSVEWGYEQYF.